These 26 T cell receptor beta chains came from one sample sequenced in a study of cytomegalovirus exposure and HLA in healthy donors. The PCR had 60 Vbeta and 13 Jbeta primers. Libraries were prepared by immunoSEQ multiplex PCR; TCRdb keeps only in-frame clonotypes and omits some of them. The sample shows some 90,000 clones, under 85% of them seen only once. Sequencing was done on a sample of PBMCs. The receptors derive from a boy between 5 and 17 years old in good health and CMV-seronegative.

The chain links TRBV4-1 to TRBJ2-7; 8 positions agree with TRBD1. J gave up 3 bases and V 1 base, and 5 bases lay outside the gene matches. CDR1 is MGHRA and CDR2 is YSYEKL in the germline V gene. The CDR3 length is 15 residues. CDR3 region: CASSQGTGSVYEQYF. The CDR3 nucleotides are TGCGCCAGCAGCCAAGGGACAGGGTCTGTCTACGAGCAGTACTTC.

The chain employs TRBV18 and TRBJ1-1; D not certain. Germline CDR1 is KGHSH and CDR2 is LQKENI. The CDR3 sequence is 13 residues long. V lost 5 bases and J lost 4, with 11 bases in between. CDR3 loop: CASSSTTSTEAFF. The CDR3 DNA reads TGTGCCAGCTCATCCACTACGAGCACTGAAGCTTTCTTT.

The CDR3 sequence: CASSFTKNEQFF. The DNA for the CDR3 is TGTGCCAGCAGTTTTACTAAAAATGAGCAGTTCTTC. The chain combines TRBV27 with TRBJ2-1; D gene ambiguous. V lost 3 bases and J 7 bases, leaving 7 bases between the germline ends. Looked up from germline, CDR1 is MNHEY and CDR2 is SMNVEV (reference sequence). CDR3 length equals 12 residues.

This chain connects TRBV5-1 to TRBJ2-1, with TRBD1 matching over 12 bases. V shed 4 bases and J 9 bases; nucleotides not matched to a gene: 8. The CDR3 length is 15 residues. CDR1 is SGHRS, CDR2 YFSETQ, per germline. The CDR3, as DNA: TGCGCCAGCAGCGCCACCGGGACAGGGGGCGGTGAGCAGTTCTTC. It yields the protein CASSATGTGGGEQFF.

This chain connects TRBV6-5 to TRBJ1-1, with D maybe TRBD1 (6 bases). Germline V lookup: CDR1 MNHEY, CDR2 SVGAGI. Trimming stripped 8 bases from V and 2 bases from J, with 15 bases between. This CDR3 is 14 amino acids long. The CDR3: CASGQDRPNTEAFF. In DNA form, the CDR3 reads TGTGCCAGCGGACAAGACAGGCCTAACACTGAAGCTTTCTTT.

The chain combines TRBV30 with TRBJ2-7; D not resolved. Looked up from germline, CDR1 is GTSNPN and CDR2 is SVGIG (reference sequence). Trimming cost V 7 bases and J 3 bases, with 16 bases left between them. This CDR3 region has 13 residues. The CDR3 loop reads CALLSPADYEQYF. CDR3 sequence (DNA): TGTGCCTTACTATCACCAGCTGACTACGAGCAGTACTTC.

This chain joins TRBV4-1 and TRBJ2-5, with 10 bases identical to TRBD2. The end of the DNA fits TRBJ2-7 better, so the J call may be wrong. CDR3 size: 16 residues. CDR1 is MGHRA, CDR2 YSYEKL, per germline. CDR3 sequence reads: CASSHSLAGDSYEQYF. The CDR3 coding sequence is TGCGCCAGCAGCCACTCTCTAGCGGGAGACTCCTACGAGCAGTACTTC.

The chain joins TRBV30 to TRBJ1-5, with D unresolved. The ends were cut back, 0 bases at V and 7 bases at J, with 10 bases in the middle. The CDR3 length is 13 residues. In germline, CDR1 is GTSNPN, CDR2 SVGIG (reference sequence). Here the CDR3 DNA reads TGTGCCTGGAGTGTCGGGTCGCGGCAGCCCCAGCATTTT. It translates to CAWSVGSRQPQHF.

The V call is TRBV5-6, the J call TRBJ1-1, with TRBD1 matching 9 bases. With V trimmed by 3 bases and J by 0 bases, 3 bases remained unmatched. Looked up from germline, CDR1 is SGHDT and CDR2 is YYEEEE. The CDR3 loop spans 15 amino acids. CDR3 region: CASSYGQGLNTEAFF. The CDR3 DNA sequence: TGTGCCAGCAGCTACGGACAGGGGCTGAACACTGAAGCTTTCTTT.

With regard to this clone: Its ends do not fully match the called genes, so a read error is possible. The CDR3 sequence is CATSRGDRNYGQYF. The CDR3 DNA sequence: TGTGCCACCAGCAGAGGTGACAGAAACTACGGGCAGTACTTC. The chain is built from TRBV15 and TRBJ2-7, with D perhaps matching TRBD1 (5 bases). The germline V gene has CDR1 LNHNV and CDR2 YYDKDF (reference sequence). This CDR3 is 14 amino acids long.

This chain connects TRBV30 to TRBJ1-2; D is unresolved. The CDR3 totals 13 residues. Germline CDR1 and CDR2: GTSNPN and SVGIG (reference sequence). Trimming left V 2 bases short and J 6 bases short, with 13 bases between. This CDR3 is CAWSKAKIDGYTF. CDR3 nucleotide sequence: TGTGCCTGGAGTAAAGCCAAGATAGATGGCTACACCTTC. Full variable domain (rest looked up from reference TRBV30 and TRBJ1-2): SQTIHQWPATLVQPVGSPLSLECTVEGTSNPNLYWYRQAAGRGLQLLFYSVGIGQISSEVPQNLSASRPQDRQFILSSKKLLLSDSGFYLCAWSKAKIDGYTFGSGTRLTVV.

The chain is built from TRBV30 and TRBJ1-5; the D is unclear. The germline CDR1 and CDR2 sequences are GTSNPN and SVGIG (reference sequence). The CDR3 loop spans 13 amino acids. V was shortened by 0 bases and J by 0 bases, with 3 bases between the two germline ends. CDR3 loop: CAWSVSSNQPQHF. The CDR3 nucleotides are TGTGCCTGGAGTGTTAGTAGCAATCAGCCCCAGCATTTT.

The J gene is TRBJ1-1, the V gene TRBV5-4, with TRBD1 as a possible D gene (6 bases). V was shortened by 0 bases and J by 1 base, with 13 bases between the two germline ends. This CDR3 contains 16 residues. Germline CDR1 reads SGHNT; CDR2 reads YYREEE (reference sequence). The CDR3, as DNA: TGTGCCAGCAGCTTGGGACCCGGGACAAAGAACACTGAAGCTTTCTTT. It yields the protein CASSLGPGTKNTEAFF.

V and J are TRBV7-3 and TRBJ2-3, with TRBD1 matching over 10 bases. The CDR3 loop spans 15 amino acids. The J segment lost 5 bases and the V segment lost 5 bases, leaving 7 bases of the junction unmatched. CDR1 is SGHTA, CDR2 FQGTGA, per germline. CDR3 in DNA: TGTGCCAGCAGCGACGGGACAGGGGCTGTAGATACGCAGTATTTT. Protein product: CASSDGTGAVDTQYF.

CDR3 in DNA: TGTGCCAGCAGTGAAGCCAGTCGGGGGGGCCAAGGAGATACGCAGTATTTT. Protein sequence: CASSEASRGGQGDTQYF. V is TRBV2 and J is TRBJ2-3; 8 bases align to TRBD2. V gave up 0 bases and J gave up 5 bases; unmatched junction bases: 10. The CDR3 length is 17 residues. In germline, CDR1 is SNHLY, CDR2 FYNNEI. The whole variable domain, filled in from reference TRBV2 and TRBJ2-3, reads EPEVTQTPSHQVTQMGQEVILRCVPISNHLYFYWYRQILGQKVEFLVSFYNNEISEKSEIFDDQFSVERPDGSNFTLKIRSTKLEDSAMYFCASSEASRGGQGDTQYFGPGTRLTVL.

This clone was observed a few times. J is TRBJ2-7 and V is TRBV7-9, with 8 bases that match TRBD1. Trimming cost V 4 bases and J 0 bases; bases outside gene matches: 8. CDR3 length equals 16 residues. The germline V gene has CDR1 SEHNR and CDR2 FQNEAQ (reference sequence). CDR3 bases: TGTGCCAGCAGCTCGAGCTGGACAGGGAGCTCCTACGAGCAGTACTTC. Encoded protein: CASSSSWTGSSYEQYF.

CDR3 loop: CASSYGQGRSYEQYF. CDR3 nucleotides: TGTGCCAGCAGTTACGGACAGGGGCGATCCTACGAGCAGTACTTC. The chain employs TRBV6-6 and TRBJ2-7; 9 positions agree with TRBD1. The germline V gene has CDR1 MNHNY and CDR2 SVGAGI (reference sequence). The length of the CDR3 is 15 residues. The V segment lost 2 bases and the J segment 1 base; nucleotides outside the gene matches: 3.

The rearrangement links TRBV7-2 to TRBJ2-7; D possibly corresponds to TRBD1 (6 bases). From germline, CDR1 is SGHTA and CDR2 FQGNSA. CDR3 size: 17 residues. V shed 5 bases and J shed 1 base, with 21 bases lying between them. The CDR3 reads CASSNTHTGKDSYEQYF. The CDR3 region has the DNA TGTGCCAGCAGCAATACGCATACAGGGAAAGATTCCTACGAGCAGTACTTC.

Only a few counts were recorded for this clone. The rearrangement links TRBV30 to TRBJ2-7; the match to TRBD2 covers 8 bases. The CDR3 is 14 amino acids. The V gene end was trimmed by 4 bases and the J gene end by 6 bases; junction bases not matched to a gene: 11. Germline values: CDR1 GTSNPN, CDR2 SVGIG (reference sequence). The CDR3 loop is CAWTVGGAYVEQYF. The DNA for the CDR3 is TGTGCCTGGACTGTCGGGGGGGCCTACGTCGAGCAGTACTTC.

The chain employs TRBV28 and TRBJ2-7; TRBD2 might be the D (5 bases). Trimming left V 3 bases short and J 2 bases short, with 11 bases between. Germline CDR1 is MDHEN and CDR2 is SYDVKM. The CDR3 totals 14 residues. CDR3 residues: CASSFGGNTYEQYF. CDR3 DNA: TGTGCCAGCAGTTTCGGAGGCAATACCTACGAGCAGTACTTC. The full variable domain, completed using reference TRBV28 and TRBJ2-7, is DVKVTQSSRYLVKRTGEKVFLECVQDMDHENMFWYRQDPGLGLRLIYFSYDVKMKEKGDIPEGYSVSREKKERFSLILESASTNQTSMYLCASSFGGNTYEQYFGPGTRLTVT.

This clone is deemed medium-sized. The V and J genes are TRBV6-1 and TRBJ1-5; no definite D call. Germline values: CDR1 MNHNS, CDR2 SASEGT. The V and J ends lost 3 bases and 0 bases respectively, with 12 bases between them. This CDR3 region has 16 residues. The CDR3 DNA sequence: TGTGCCAGCAGTGAGTCGGTTGCGTATAGCAATCAGCCCCAGCATTTT. This encodes CASSESVAYSNQPQHF.

V gene TRBV25-1 combines with J gene TRBJ2-1, with TRBD1 identical over 10 bases. The germline CDR1 and CDR2 sequences are MGHDK and SYGVNS. CDR3 size: 14 residues. V was clipped by 7 bases and J by 6 bases; unmatched bases: 6. The CDR3 sequence is CASTKDRGSNEQFF. Written as DNA, the CDR3 is TGTGCCAGCACCAAGGACAGGGGGTCCAATGAGCAGTTCTTC.

The CDR3 sequence: CASSPTATGELFF. CDR3 sequence (DNA): TGTGCCAGTAGTCCGACAGCCACCGGGGAGCTGTTTTTT. The V gene is TRBV19, the J gene TRBJ2-2; D is possibly TRBD1 (5 bases). CDR1 and CDR2 (germline): LNHDA, SQIVND (reference sequence). V shed 5 bases and J shed 4 bases, with 8 bases lying between them. This CDR3 contains 13 residues.

This sequence joins TRBV6-4 and TRBJ1-1; D is possibly TRBD1 (6 bases). The CDR3 is 16 amino acids. Deletions cut 4 bases from V and 1 base from J, with 16 bases between. Germline V gene lookup returns CDR1 MRHNA and CDR2 SNTAGT. The chain's CDR3 is CASSANRAMGNTEAFF. CDR3 coding DNA: TGTGCCAGCAGTGCAAACAGGGCGATGGGGAACACTGAAGCTTTCTTT.

The V gene is TRBV21-1, the J gene TRBJ1-5; no check of the table's D call, TRBD1, against the DNA was made. TRBV21-1 has pseudogene status. CDR3 length equals 15 residues. CDR3: CASSTERRTNQPQHF. The CDR3 nucleotides are TGTGCCAGCAGCACCGAGCGACGGACAAATCAGCCCCAGCATTTT.

This chain links TRBV14 with TRBJ2-3; D perhaps matches TRBD2 (5 bases). The CDR3 contains 15 residues. CDR1 is SGHDN and CDR2 is FVKESK in the germline V gene. Trimming removed 5 bases from V and 3 bases from J, with 15 bases in between. The DNA for the CDR3 is TGTGCCAGCAGCGCCAGAATTCTAGCAACAGATACGCAGTATTTT. Translating it yields CASSARILATDTQYF. Full variable domain (outside the CDR3, taken from reference TRBV14 and TRBJ2-3): EAGVTQFPSHSVIEKGQTVTLRCDPISGHDNLYWYRRVMGKEIKFLLHFVKESKQDESGMPNNRFLAERTGGTYSTLKVQPAELEDSGVYFCASSARILATDTQYFGPGTRLTVL.